This T cell receptor beta chain emerged from a study of shared T cell receptors in the human thymus (dated by TCRdb to about 2021). Regarding the study in general: The study examined how the human thymus generates shared, self-reactive T-cell receptor alpha chains.

The CDR3, from cysteine to phenylalanine, totals 16 residues. The only DNA kept is the CDR3, 48 bases in frame from the first base. Based on the germline V gene, the CDR1 and CDR2 sequences are SNHLY and FYNNEI. V is reduced by 3 bases and J by 3 bases, leaving a spacing of 17 bases between them. As for this clone: Its antigen is not yet known. No base quality information exists; no much larger clone differs at one position.

The library was made by the immunoSEQ multiplex PCR assay. In its TCRdb copy, this immuneACCESS table keeps in-frame sequences only and misses some clones. Where compared with another copy, unresolved V genes explain less than half of these, and the others have no known cause. For this sample there are 500,000 to 550,000 clones; about four fifths appear just once. Together, the top ten hold around 0.012% of the sample. These records were also assigned to another study, of human thymus T cells. As the second study states: In Finland, the donors were immunologically healthy infants who were having open corrective cardiac surgery for congenital heart defects. Thymus tissue was obtained as surgical resects removed during corrective cardiac surgery. Both the thymic and the peripheral blood repertoires appeared to show biased V and J gene segment usage. The related research reported highly overlapping thymic TCR repertoires among unrelated individuals. The study characterized TCR alpha and beta repertoires from roughly 8 infant thymus samples and four related peripheral blood samples. Donor ages ranged from about 7 to 250 days, and the cohort comprised five to seven male and two female infants. Thymocytes were mechanically released from the tissue and were stored as pellets of about 9.5-31 million cells at -70 degrees C. Genomic DNA was extracted from frozen cell pellets with a QIAsymphony instrument. Using the immunoSEQ multiplex PCR assay, the TCRB and TCRAD loci were amplified from a standardized quantity of quality-controlled genomic DNA. The amplicons covered the V(D)J region and were long enough to include the CDR3 and to identify the V and J genes. The commercial immunoSEQ service was used to sequence amplicons on an Illumina platform. Primer bias and sequencing errors were corrected using previously described methods, and TCRAD and TCRB definitions followed the IMGT database. Repertoires were analysed with immunoSEQ Analyzer 3.0 and VDJTools, covering basic statistics, V/J segment usage, diversity estimates, rarefaction and pairwise overlap. Chao1, ChaoE, Efron-Thisted, Shannon and inverse Simpson indices were used to estimate diversity, which was also estimated on datasets down-sampled to the smallest sample. Repertoire overlap used strict matching of CDR3 nucleotide sequence, V gene and J gene, with Jaccard-based multidimensional scaling clustering. Thymus samples yielded on average roughly 840,000 unique TCRB clonotypes, compared with roughly 76,000 from blood samples.

Sequenced: thymocytes. Recombination connected TRBV2 to TRBJ2-5; TRBD2 is a possible D gene, resting on 5 matching bases. The origin of this receptor is a boy in the first two years of life with a congenital heart defect. Donor details come from another sample of the same person, matched by shared clones. CDR3 sequence: CASSEQLDWREETQYF. Here is the DNA: TGTGCCAGCAGTGAGCAGCTGGACTGGCGGGAAGAGACCCAGTACTTC.